This T cell receptor (beta chain) was identified in a study of blood T cells in healthy people across ages (dated by TCRdb to 2015 to 2017). In the study overall: In model experiments, roughly one uniquely barcoded TCR beta cDNA molecule per two T cells was captured by template switching. To track age-related changes in TCR beta repertoire diversity, the study relied on deep sequencing normalized with unique cDNA molecular identifiers. The donors were split into four age groups: young (average about 15 years), middle-aged (roughly 42), aged (roughly 65) and long-lived (approximately 80). To avoid experimental bias, donors of different ages were spread randomly across the sequencing lanes. Using the same blood draw, the study looked at two additional independent replicas of 1 million unique cDNA reads for two donors, one aged 18 to 29 and the other aged 80 or older.

The approximately 39 donors, aged about 6 to 95 years, were systemically healthy Caucasian individuals from Russia. Each donor gave about 11 milliliters of peripheral blood, drawn into EDTA-treated Vacutainer tubes. Ficoll-Paque density-gradient centrifugation was used to isolate PBMCs, with at least 6.5 million obtained per sample. Trizol reagent was used to extract total RNA from PBMCs, with at least 6 micrograms per sample. The percentages of naive CD45RAhigh/CD27high T cells were determined by flow cytometry on a PBMC aliquot from every donor. To note about this clonotype: Which antigen it targets is not known. Per-base quality was not reported, and no clone a single base away is much larger than it.

There are 16 amino acids in the CDR3, from cysteine to phenylalanine inclusive. The retained sequence is limited to the CDR3, 48 bases, with the frame set at the first base. V and J lose 4 bases and 0 bases, and a span of 13 bases separates them. From the germline V gene (reference sequence), CDR1 is SEHNR and CDR2 is FQNEAQ. What the study reported, not specific to this receptor: Estimates of total diversity based on one million sequenced T cells were considered lower bounds and underestimates. Observed TCR beta diversity correlated strongly with the percentage of naive T cells measured by flow cytometry. As age increased, observed TCR beta diversity per million T cells dropped in a roughly linear way, and a significant reduction was already evident by age 40. Conclusive comparison of naive and antigen-experienced compartments was prevented by the profiling of bulk unsorted PBMCs. Donor CMV infection status was unknown, potentially confounding age-related changes in expanded clonotypes. Compared with the aged group, the long-lived group had more naive CD4+ T cells, fewer expanded clones and increased TCR diversity, a pattern suggesting age selection.

The receptor library was made with 5' RACE. The sequencer listed for this sample is Illumina HiSeq 2500. A second about 7 to 11 cycle PCR used a sample-barcoded 5' primer and a J-beta primer mix. A unique molecular identifier was introduced onto each TCR beta cDNA molecule by a template-switch 5' adaptor carrying 12 random nucleotides. At least 2.5 million CDR3-containing paired-end reads were obtained from each sample. First-strand cDNA synthesis was performed from all RNA using the Mint cDNA synthesis kit, with priming by a TRBC-specific oligonucleotide. All cDNA was treated with uracil-DNA glycosylase and then went through a first 18-cycle PCR with the universal primers M1SS and BC2_uni_R. Concerning the study's data processing: Normalization of each sample was performed by random selection of 1 million high-quality reads, each carrying a distinct molecular identifier. Instead of being binned into consensus sequences, reads with shared molecular identifiers were discarded. CDR3 identification, clonotype clustering and error correction used MiTCR with a Q25 quality threshold and the strictest error-elimination algorithm. A nonparametric unseen species model with Euler transformation was used to estimate lower-bound total TCR beta diversity. Using fastp trimming at Q25 and MiXCR clonotype assembly, TCRdb reanalyzed the public sequencing data and kept in-frame beta chains. Rows matching on CDR3 protein sequence are summarized as one entry with the most common DNA and genes. These V and J calls originate from TCRdb's pipeline instead of the authors' own analysis. The sample includes fewer than 700,000 distinct CDR3 sequences, with 40% to 55% observed a single time. Under 30% of the sample is held by the ten biggest clonotypes.

The clonotype originates from a man aged 80 or over in good health. Material for sequencing was blood. Rearrangement joined TRBV7-9 to TRBJ1-5, with no confident D gene call. The nucleotides read TGTGCCAGCAGCTCCACGGCGGGGTATAGCAATCAGCCCCAGCATTTT. The resulting protein is CASSSTAGYSNQPQHF. Full variable domain (CDR3 extended with the reference TRBV7-9 and TRBJ1-5 proteins): DTGVSQNPRHKITKRGQNVTFRCDPISEHNRLYWYRQTLGQGPEFLTYFQNEAQLEKSRLLSDRFSAERPKGSFSTLEIQRTEQGDSAMYLCASSSTAGYSNQPQHFGDGTRLSIL.